This TCR beta chain derives from a study of cytomegalovirus exposure and HLA in healthy donors. The PCR contained 60 Vbeta and 13 Jbeta primers. Sequencing was performed with immunoSEQ multiplex PCR; in TCRdb, only in-frame clones are kept and a portion is missing. Here the sample spans over 150,000 clones, just under 85% being singletons. Study conclusions and caveats: A later examination showed that TCR association rates differed by HLA locus, with DRB1 most and HLA-C fewest.

The CDR3 runs to 15 residues. Per germline, CDR1 SGHRS and CDR2 YFSETQ. The V and J ends lost 4 bases and 4 bases, in that order; junction bases with no gene match: 8. This clone was found a few times. Antigen specificity is unknown. V gene TRBV5-1 combines with J gene TRBJ1-1; TRBD1 matches 9 bases. Sequences were obtained from PBMCs. This clonotype was sampled from a girl aged 10-17 years in good health and CMV-seropositive. The CDR3 loop is CASSPNRDRATEAFF. The DNA for the CDR3 is TGCGCCAGCAGCCCAAACCGGGACAGGGCCACTGAAGCTTTCTTT.